This T cell receptor (beta chain) came from a study of T cell repertoires in cytomegalovirus infection. Study background: Used in the study were CMV epitopes, some recently identified and HLA-C-restricted, others well-studied and HLA-B-restricted. Study results and caveats: Pooled public TCR beta family frequency picked out CMV carriers with the relevant HLA. The ex vivo response was dominated by HLA-C-restricted CMV-specific TCR beta clonotypes.

As concerns this clonotype: Its target is unknown.

TCRdb processed the reads anew with MiXCR; each CDR3 protein has one entry. This repertoire shows around 500,000 distinct CDR3 sequences, 42% found once; its top ten account for roughly two fifths. Trimming took 7 bases from V and 6 from J; bases not matched to a gene: 13. The CDR3 extends over 16 amino acids. Germline values: CDR1 MNHNY, CDR2 SVGAGI (reference sequence). The sequencing here drew on cultured PBMCs, taken from culture after CMV antigen stimulation. The receptor's source is a human donor in good health (CMV status not recorded). Some clones in this sample may be carry-over from other donors' samples. The V and J genes are TRBV6-6 and TRBJ2-1; 9 positions agree with TRBD1. The CDR3 DNA follows: TGTGCCAGCACCACAAACCGGGACAGGGTAGTCAATGAGCAGTTCTTC. Encoded protein: CASTTNRDRVVNEQFF.